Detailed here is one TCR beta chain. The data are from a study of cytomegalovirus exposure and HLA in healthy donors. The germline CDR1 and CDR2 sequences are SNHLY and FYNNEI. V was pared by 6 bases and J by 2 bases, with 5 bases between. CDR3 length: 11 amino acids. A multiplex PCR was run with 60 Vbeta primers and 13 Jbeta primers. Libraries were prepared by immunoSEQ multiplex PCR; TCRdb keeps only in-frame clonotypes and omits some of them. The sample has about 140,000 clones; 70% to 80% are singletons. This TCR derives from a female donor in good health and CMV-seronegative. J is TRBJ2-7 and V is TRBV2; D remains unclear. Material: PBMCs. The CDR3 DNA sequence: TGTGCCAGCAGCCCAACCTACGAGCAGTACTTC. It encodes CASSPTYEQYF. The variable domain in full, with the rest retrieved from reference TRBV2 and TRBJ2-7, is EPEVTQTPSHQVTQMGQEVILRCVPISNHLYFYWYRQILGQKVEFLVSFYNNEISEKSEIFDDQFSVERPDGSNFTLKIRSTKLEDSAMYFCASSPTYEQYFGPGTRLTVT.